This T cell receptor beta chain comes out of a study of cytomegalovirus exposure and HLA in healthy donors. Findings and caveats of the study: A missense DCLRE1C variant was associated with V- and J-gene trimming of TCR beta chains in a later analysis, and an independent cohort replicated the association.

V trimming: 2 bases; J trimming: 5 bases; junction bases outside the gene matches: 6. There are 15 residues in the CDR3. CDR1 is SNHLY, CDR2 FYNNEI, per germline. Notes on this clone: Its antigen remains unknown.

The PCR employed 60 Vbeta primers together with 13 Jbeta primers. Sequenced by immunoSEQ multiplex PCR; TCRdb stores in-frame clones only, minus some. The table has 200,000 to 250,000 clones, around four fifths seen once. The TCR originated in a woman aged 55-69 years in good health and CMV-seropositive. Sequenced input: PBMCs. The J gene is TRBJ2-3, the V gene TRBV2, with TRBD2 identical over 8 bases. Here the CDR3 reads CASSEQAGVLDTQYF. CDR3 coding DNA: TGTGCCAGCAGTGAACAAGCGGGAGTCTTAGATACGCAGTATTTT.